A single sample is the source of the 10 T cell receptor beta chains below, sequenced in a study of T-cell memory formation after mild COVID-19. TCRdb independently ran MiXCR on the 5' RACE reads; one entry per CDR3 protein. The sample consists of tens of thousands of distinct CDR3 sequences, more than 11% of them appearing once. Sequenced material: PBMCs or a T cell subset sorted from them (not recorded which). These receptor sequences come from an adult woman who had mild COVID-19 (a few samples of this study predate the infection). Cell type and time point are not known.

The chain has TRBV18 and TRBJ2-7, with TRBD1 matching over 9 bases. This CDR3 has 14 amino acids. Unmatched junction bases numbered 6, after V lost 3 bases and J lost 6 bases. CDR1 and CDR2 (germline): KGHSH, LQKENI. CDR3 nucleotides: TGTGCCAGCTCACCCGGGACAGGGTCCCCCGAGCAGTACTTC. Protein: CASSPGTGSPEQYF.

This chain uses TRBV6-5 with TRBJ2-7; 9 bases align to TRBD1. V was clipped by 2 bases and J by 4 bases; unmatched bases: 0. CDR3 size: 13 residues. Germline CDR1 reads MNHEY; CDR2 reads SVGAGI. CDR3: CASSYGTGYEQYF. The CDR3 DNA is TGTGCCAGCAGTTACGGGACAGGGTACGAGCAGTACTTC.

V gene TRBV12-3 or TRBV12-4 combines with J gene TRBJ2-1, with 7 bases aligning to TRBD1. The V gene end was trimmed by 2 bases and the J gene end by 6 bases; junction bases not matched to a gene: 10. The CDR3 totals 16 residues. The CDR3 nucleotides are TGTGCCAGCAGTTTAAGTTCCAGGACAGGCCTCAATGAGCAGTTCTTC. The encoded protein is CASSLSSRTGLNEQFF.

This clonotype showed up just a few times. The V and J genes are TRBV4-3 and TRBJ2-1, with TRBD2 matching over 13 bases. V dropped 4 bases and J dropped 5; count of bases not matched to a gene: 5. The germline V gene has CDR1 LGHNA and CDR2 YSLEER. The CDR3 totals 16 residues. The chain's CDR3 is CASSPGLAGPNNEQFF. For the CDR3, the DNA is TGCGCCAGCAGCCCGGGACTAGCGGGACCCAACAATGAGCAGTTCTTC.

This clonotype was counted many times. The J gene is TRBJ2-3, the V gene TRBV29-1; TRBD1 might be the D (7 bases). CDR1 and CDR2 from the germline V gene are SQVTM and ANQGSEA. This CDR3 region has 11 residues. V was shortened by 3 bases and J by 13 bases, with 14 bases between the two germline ends. CDR3 protein: CSVERDRGEYF. The CDR3 nucleotides are TGCAGCGTTGAGCGGGACAGAGGGGAGTATTTT.

The rearrangement joins TRBV29-1 to TRBJ1-3; no clear D gene. Trimming shortened V by 4 bases and J by 0 bases, and 4 bases separated the two germline ends. CDR1 and CDR2 (germline): SQVTM, ANQGSEA. This CDR3 has 12 amino acids. The CDR3 loop reads CSVVVSGNTIYF. The CDR3 DNA reads as TGCAGCGTTGTGGTCTCTGGAAACACCATATATTTT. Complete variable domain (other parts from reference TRBV29-1 and TRBJ1-3): SAVISQKPSRDICQRGTSLTIQCQVDSQVTMMFWYRQQPGQSLTLIATANQGSEATYESGFVIDKFPISRPNLTFSTLTVSNMSPEDSSIYLCSVVVSGNTIYFGEGSWLTVV.

This clonotype was counted only a few times. The CDR3 loop is CASTILGSGMPQHF. CDR3 nucleotides: TGTGCCAGTACTATCCTTGGTTCGGGTATGCCCCAGCATTTT. The genes are TRBV19 and TRBJ1-5; no clear D. Germline V gives CDR1 LNHDA, CDR2 SQIVND (reference sequence). V was clipped by 7 bases and J by 9 bases, with 19 bases between them. The CDR3 is 14 amino acids.

V gene TRBV7-6 combines with J gene TRBJ2-2, with 7 bases identical to TRBD1. Trimming took 5 bases from V and 2 from J; bases not matched to a gene: 8. The CDR3 is 16 residues long. Looked up from germline, CDR1 is SGHVS and CDR2 is FNYEAQ. CDR3 residues: CASSPGRDSNTGELFF. The CDR3 nucleotides are TGTGCCAGCAGCCCCGGACGGGACAGCAACACCGGGGAGCTGTTTTTT.

This chain connects TRBV7-9 to TRBJ1-2, with TRBD1 matching 7 bases. The germline V gene has CDR1 SEHNR and CDR2 FQNEAQ (reference sequence). There are 15 residues in the CDR3. V shed 1 base, J shed 4 bases, and the junction held 6 bases outside the gene matches. The CDR3 region is CASSLEEGAPYGYTF. The CDR3 DNA follows: TGTGCCAGCAGCTTAGAAGAGGGGGCTCCCTATGGCTACACCTTC.

This clonotype has a handful of counts. CDR3 sequence reads: CATSDFSGRLDTQYF. The CDR3, as DNA: TGTGCCACCAGTGATTTCTCCGGGAGACTCGATACGCAGTATTTT. The chain recombines TRBV24-1 with TRBJ2-3; D perhaps matches TRBD2 (6 bases). The CDR3 consists of 15 residues. The germline V gene encodes CDR1 KGHDR and CDR2 SFDVKD. The V and J ends lost 1 base and 6 bases respectively, with 13 bases between them.